One and the same sample provided the 29 T cell receptor beta chains below, sequenced in a study of blood T cell repertoires in COVID-19. The table came from immunoSEQ multiplex PCR; TCRdb's copy has only in-frame clones and leaves some out. The data contain approximately 150,000 clones, about 90% of them singletons. The sequenced material came from peripheral blood. The receptors derive from a woman aged 55-69 years with active or convalescent COVID-19.

The J gene is TRBJ1-6, the V gene TRBV7-2, with D perhaps matching TRBD1 (6 bases). The length of the CDR3 is 13 residues. Germline values: CDR1 SGHTA, CDR2 FQGNSA. V was trimmed by 4 bases and J by 9 bases, leaving 10 bases between them. The CDR3 DNA reads as TGTGCCAGCAGCTCGGGGACAAGTTCACCCCTCCACTTT. The encoded protein is CASSSGTSSPLHF.

This chain connects TRBV7-9 to TRBJ2-2, with 9 bases lining up with TRBD1. V lost 3 bases to trimming and J lost 4 bases; unmatched junction nucleotides: 6. Germline V gene lookup returns CDR1 SEHNR and CDR2 FQNEAQ (reference sequence). The CDR3 is made up of 16 amino acids. The chain's CDR3 is CASSLLDRGITGELFF. CDR3 nucleotide sequence: TGTGCCAGCAGCTTGCTGGACAGGGGTATCACCGGGGAGCTGTTTTTT.

The gene calls are TRBV2 and TRBJ2-3; D remains ambiguous. CDR1 and CDR2 from the germline V gene are SNHLY and FYNNEI. The CDR3 contains 12 residues. Trimming pared 5 bases from V and 9 bases from J, leaving 12 bases between. The CDR3, as DNA: TGTGCCAGCAGTCGAACAGCTTACACGCAGTATTTT. This sequence encodes CASSRTAYTQYF.

A single count supports this clone. The gene calls are TRBV7-2 and TRBJ2-1; 8 bases agree with TRBD1. The CDR3 is 15 residues long. The V and J ends lost 2 bases and 7 bases, in that order; junction bases with no gene match: 7. Germline assignment: CDR1 SGHTA and CDR2 FQGNSA. The CDR3 sequence: CASSLLAGGENEQFF. In nucleotides, the CDR3 is TGTGCCAGCAGCTTACTTGCAGGGGGCGAAAATGAGCAGTTCTTC.

V usage is TRBV29-1 and J usage is TRBJ1-1; possibly TRBD1 for D (6 bases). The germline V gene has CDR1 SQVTM and CDR2 ANQGSEA. The CDR3 has 13 amino acids. V was pared by 7 bases and J by 10 bases, with 22 bases between. The CDR3 DNA follows: TGCAGCGCCCGGGACACCACCGCGAGTGGAGCTTTCTTT. The encoded protein is CSARDTTASGAFF.

J is TRBJ2-7 and V is TRBV7-2; 8 bases are a match to TRBD2. J lost 3 bases, V lost 1 base, and 11 bases had no gene match. Germline assignment: CDR1 SGHTA and CDR2 FQGNSA. This CDR3 has 17 residues. This CDR3 is CASSLVMGGGGIYEQYF. The CDR3 region has the DNA TGTGCCAGCAGCTTAGTAATGGGAGGCGGGGGGATCTACGAGCAGTACTTC.

There are a few counts of this clone. The J gene is TRBJ1-2, the V gene TRBV11-2; no clear D. This CDR3 has 12 amino acids. Trimming left V 1 base short and J 8 bases short, with 8 bases between. CDR1 is SGHAT, CDR2 FQNNGV, per germline. CDR3 sequence (DNA): TGTGCCAGCAGCTTAGCTCTGTCCGGCTACACCTTC. This codes for CASSLALSGYTF. The variable domain in full, with the rest retrieved from reference TRBV11-2 and TRBJ1-2, is EAGVAQSPRYKIIEKRQSVAFWCNPISGHATLYWYQQILGQGPKLLIQFQNNGVVDDSQLPKDRFSAERLKGVDSTLKIQPAKLEDSAVYLCASSLALSGYTFGSGTRLTVV.

The J gene is TRBJ2-2, the V gene TRBV6-6; D is unresolved. The length of the CDR3 is 14 residues. V lost 0 bases and J lost 4, with 6 bases in between. Germline assignment: CDR1 MNHNY and CDR2 SVGAGI (reference sequence). The chain's CDR3 is CASSYSELTGELFF. The CDR3 nucleotides are TGTGCCAGCAGTTACTCAGAGCTCACCGGGGAGCTGTTTTTT.

The V and J genes are TRBV4-1 and TRBJ2-1; no clear D gene. This CDR3 contains 15 residues. V was trimmed by 1 base and J by 0 bases, leaving 7 bases between them. CDR1 is MGHRA, CDR2 YSYEKL, per germline. The chain's CDR3 is CASSQGYSSYNEQFF. DNA of the CDR3: TGCGCCAGCAGCCAAGGTTACAGCTCCTACAATGAGCAGTTCTTC.

CDR3 region: CASSLAREEQFF. DNA for the CDR3: TGTGCCAGCAGCTTGGCGAGGGAGGAGCAGTTCTTC. The rearrangement uses TRBV7-2 and TRBJ2-1; D possibly corresponds to TRBD2 (5 bases). CDR3 size: 12 residues. Trimming cost V 3 bases and J 10 bases, with 10 bases left between them. The germline CDR1 and CDR2 sequences are SGHTA and FQGNSA.

The rearrangement uses TRBV7-9 and TRBJ1-6; no definite D call. Germline lookup yields CDR1 SEHNR and CDR2 FQNEAQ (reference sequence). The CDR3 spans 17 residues. V lost 1 base to trimming and J lost 0 bases, with 10 bases between them. CDR3 sequence reads: CASSLGTRSSYNSPLHF. The CDR3 nucleotides are TGTGCCAGCAGCTTAGGGACTCGGAGCTCCTATAATTCACCCCTCCACTTT.

The CDR3 loop reads CASSQIAGGSTDTQYF. The CDR3 DNA is TGTGCCAGTAGTCAAATAGCGGGGGGCTCCACAGATACGCAGTATTTT. V and J are TRBV19 and TRBJ2-3; 10 positions agree with TRBD2. This CDR3 comprises 16 residues. Germline V gene sequence: CDR1 LNHDA, CDR2 SQIVND (reference sequence). J gave up 2 bases and V 5 bases, and 7 bases lay outside the gene matches. Full variable domain (outside the CDR3, taken from reference TRBV19 and TRBJ2-3): DGGITQSPKYLFRKEGQNVTLSCEQNLNHDAMYWYRQDPGQGLRLIYYSQIVNDFQKGDIAEGYSVSREKKESFPLTVTSAQKNPTAFYLCASSQIAGGSTDTQYFGPGTRLTVL.

The J gene is TRBJ1-2, the V gene TRBV3-1 (or the pseudogene TRBV3-2); TRBD1 matches at 8 bases. The germline CDR1 and CDR2 sequences are LGHDT and YNNKEL (reference sequence). The V segment lost 3 bases and the J segment 7 bases; nucleotides outside the gene matches: 10. CDR3 size: 15 residues. The CDR3, as DNA: TGTGCCAGCAGCCAGGCGCAGGGGGCCTCCAGTGGCTACACCTTC. Protein product: CASSQAQGASSGYTF.

This sequence joins TRBV5-1 and TRBJ2-5, with 12 bases fitting TRBD2. V gave up 5 bases and J gave up 1 base; unmatched junction bases: 12. In germline, CDR1 is SGHRS, CDR2 YFSETQ. The CDR3 spans 18 residues. CDR3 region: CASRTGRLAGATQETQYF. DNA for the CDR3: TGCGCCAGCAGGACCGGAAGACTAGCGGGGGCGACCCAAGAGACCCAGTACTTC.

In this sample, this clone turned up once. The J gene is TRBJ2-7, the V gene TRBV14; 9 bases fit TRBD1. The germline V gene encodes CDR1 SGHDN and CDR2 FVKESK. With 5 bases clipped from V and 2 bases from J, the junction kept 7 bases outside the gene matches. CDR3 length: 15 residues. The CDR3 bases are TGTGCCAGCAGCGGTGCCGGGACAGGGCCCTACGAGCAGTACTTC. This gives the protein CASSGAGTGPYEQYF.

This rearrangement joins TRBV27 to TRBJ1-2; 7 bases align to TRBD1. CDR3 length: 16 amino acids. Per germline, CDR1 MNHEY and CDR2 SMNVEV (reference sequence). V was pared by 5 bases and J by 7 bases, with 16 bases of the junction left unmatched. DNA for the CDR3: TGTGCCAGCAGTGGCTGGTCGACAGGGTGGGGTGCTGGCTACACCTTC. Translated, it gives CASSGWSTGWGAGYTF.

This clone occurred many times. CDR3 DNA: TGTGCCAGCAGCTGGACACCGAACACTGAAGCTTTCTTT. This codes for CASSWTPNTEAFF. The V gene is TRBV7-3, the J gene TRBJ1-1; D perhaps matches TRBD1 (5 bases). CDR3 length: 13 amino acids. Germline V gene sequence: CDR1 SGHTA, CDR2 FQGTGA. Trimming left V 4 bases short and J 1 base short, with 7 bases between.

The chain is built from TRBV25-1 and TRBJ1-2; no firm D call. The CDR3 runs to 13 residues. V was cut by 4 bases and J by 0 bases, with 6 bases left in between. In germline, CDR1 is MGHDK, CDR2 SYGVNS. CDR3 sequence reads: CASSGQTNYGYTF. CDR3 DNA: TGTGCCAGCAGTGGTCAGACTAACTATGGCTACACCTTC.

J is TRBJ1-3 and V is TRBV12-3 or TRBV12-4; D might be TRBD1 (6 bases). The CDR3 is 12 residues long. Trimming cost V 7 bases and J 2 bases, with 6 bases left between them. The CDR3 here is CASNRAGNTIYF. CDR3 DNA sequence: TGTGCCAGCAACAGGGCTGGAAACACCATATATTTT.

This rearrangement joins TRBV10-3 to TRBJ1-5; TRBD1 agrees at 7 bases. V lost 4 bases to trimming and J lost 7 bases; unmatched junction nucleotides: 7. This CDR3 is built from 14 residues. Germline V gene sequence: CDR1 ENHRY, CDR2 SYGVKD. CDR3 in DNA: TGTGCCATCAGTGCTTCGCAGGGGGACCAGCCCCAGCATTTT. This gives the protein CAISASQGDQPQHF.

The V gene is TRBV5-5, the J gene TRBJ1-1; the D gene is possibly TRBD1 (6 bases). This CDR3 is 15 amino acids long. The V and J ends lost 2 bases and 4 bases respectively, with 15 bases between them. Germline CDR1 is SGHKS and CDR2 is YYEKEE (reference sequence). The CDR3 region has the DNA TGTGCCAGCAGCTTCTCAGGGGATTGGGGCACTGAAGCTTTCTTT. It is translated as CASSFSGDWGTEAFF.

V is TRBV27 and J is TRBJ2-7; D is uncertain. Germline CDR1 reads MNHEY; CDR2 reads SMNVEV (reference sequence). The CDR3 runs to 13 residues. V shed 4 bases and J shed 1 base, with 8 bases lying between them. The CDR3 nucleotides are TGTGCCAGCAGTTCCCTTCCTTCCTACGAGCAGTACTTC. It is translated as CASSSLPSYEQYF.

CDR3 region: CASSMASYGYTF. In nucleotides, the CDR3 is TGTGCCAGTAGTATGGCCAGCTATGGCTACACCTTC. The chain is built from TRBV19 and TRBJ1-2, with unresolved D. This CDR3 is 12 amino acids long. Germline V gene sequence: CDR1 LNHDA, CDR2 SQIVND (reference sequence). Trimming took off 3 bases at V and 4 bases at J, with 6 bases between the two ends.

The chain employs TRBV19 and TRBJ1-1; TRBD1 is a possible D gene (6 bases). The CDR3 extends over 15 amino acids. Trimming stripped 5 bases from V and 4 bases from J, with 17 bases between. Germline loops: CDR1 LNHDA, CDR2 SQIVND (reference sequence). CDR3 residues: CASSPTARRGTEAFF. CDR3 DNA sequence: TGTGCCAGTAGTCCAACGGCACGCAGGGGCACTGAAGCTTTCTTT.

The chain links TRBV3-1 (or the pseudogene TRBV3-2) to TRBJ2-3, with 7 bases matching TRBD2. With V trimmed by 1 base and J by 2 bases, 6 bases remained unmatched. Germline CDR1 is LGHDT and CDR2 is YNNKEL (reference sequence). The CDR3 is 16 residues long. CDR3 loop: CASSQGAGEVTDTQYF. The CDR3 DNA reads TGTGCCAGCAGCCAAGGTGCGGGGGAGGTCACAGATACGCAGTATTTT.

J is TRBJ1-1 and V is TRBV2, with 7 bases lining up with TRBD1. The CDR3 length is 15 residues. Per germline, CDR1 SNHLY and CDR2 FYNNEI. The J segment lost 2 bases and the V segment lost 2 bases, leaving 5 bases of the junction unmatched. This CDR3 is CASSERAGGNTEAFF. In nucleotides, the CDR3 is TGTGCCAGCAGTGAACGTGCAGGGGGAAACACTGAAGCTTTCTTT.

V gene TRBV19 combines with J gene TRBJ1-2; 8 bases match TRBD1. The junction had 5 bases not matched to a gene; V was cut back by 4 bases and J by 1 base. The CDR3 sequence is 15 residues long. The germline V gene encodes CDR1 LNHDA and CDR2 SQIVND (reference sequence). CDR3 region: CASSNQGAHNYGYTF. In DNA, the CDR3 is TGTGCCAGTAGTAACCAGGGGGCGCATAACTATGGCTACACCTTC.

The chain employs TRBV5-1 and TRBJ1-1, with D perhaps matching TRBD1 (5 bases). Trimming removed 2 bases from V and 0 bases from J, with 11 bases in between. Germline CDR1 reads SGHRS; CDR2 reads YFSETQ. The CDR3 is made up of 15 amino acids. The CDR3 DNA sequence: TGCGCCAGCAGCTTAGTCACGGGGGTGAACACTGAAGCTTTCTTT. This codes for CASSLVTGVNTEAFF.

This clone was picked up a small number of times. This sequence joins TRBV19 and TRBJ2-1, with a possible D match to TRBD2 (7 bases). CDR3 length: 16 residues. Trimming removed 7 bases from V and 8 bases from J, with 24 bases in between. The germline V gene has CDR1 LNHDA and CDR2 SQIVND (reference sequence). For the CDR3, the DNA is TGTGCCAGTACGCCACGGGGGGCCTTTTTGGGGGATGAGCAGTTCTTC. Translating it yields CASTPRGAFLGDEQFF. Looking up the rest from reference TRBV19 and TRBJ2-1 gives the full variable domain: DGGITQSPKYLFRKEGQNVTLSCEQNLNHDAMYWYRQDPGQGLRLIYYSQIVNDFQKGDIAEGYSVSREKKESFPLTVTSAQKNPTAFYLCASTPRGAFLGDEQFFGPGTRLTVL.